This record concerns one TCR beta chain sequence. Antigen: not known. Primers used in a second PCR of about 6 to 11 cycles were a sample-barcoded 5' primer and a J-beta primer mix. TCRdb called the 5' RACE reads again in MiXCR, with one record for every CDR3 protein. This table holds 630,000 or so distinct CDR3 sequences, around 31% found once. The CDR3 loop spans 17 amino acids. Germline V gene sequence: CDR1 DFQATT, CDR2 SNEGSKA (reference sequence). V was pared by 4 bases and J by 6 bases, with 15 bases of the junction left unmatched. This specimen belongs to a study of blood T cells in healthy people across ages. Study in general: The template switching approach captured approximately one barcoded beta molecule for every two T cells.

Study-wide points: A strong correlation between TCR beta diversity and naive T cell percentage was seen.

Material: blood. The TCR sequence derives from a woman older than 75 in good health. This sequence joins TRBV20-1 and TRBJ2-1; 10 nucleotides line up with TRBD2. The CDR3 bases are TGCAGTGCTACACCCTTAGCGGGGGGTACCCTAATCAATGAGCAGTTCTTC. Amino acids: CSATPLAGGTLINEQFF.